The 27 T cell receptor beta chains in this list originate from one sample, sequenced in a study of siplizumab effects on memory and regulatory T cells. TCRdb's copy holds only in-frame clones and misses some; the assay was immunoSEQ multiplex PCR. The sample carries about 100,000 clones, about 92% recorded once. Material: Tregs sorted from blood. The receptors derive from a human donor in good health.

V and J are TRBV11-2 and TRBJ1-6; 8 bases are shared with TRBD1. Germline-derived CDR1 and CDR2 are SGHAT and FQNNGV. The CDR3 has 15 residues. Trimming removed 5 bases from V and 3 bases from J; junction bases left unmatched: 3. In DNA form, the CDR3 reads TGTGCCAGCAGCGTTACAGGGGGCTATAATTCACCCCTCCACTTT. Translating gives CASSVTGGYNSPLHF.

The chain uses TRBV18 and TRBJ1-5; perhaps TRBD1 as D (6 bases). Trimming took off 1 base at V and 2 bases at J, with 6 bases between the two ends. Per the germline V gene, CDR1 is KGHSH and CDR2 is LQKENI. The CDR3 is 14 residues long. CDR3: CASSPQGGNQPQHF. DNA for the CDR3: TGTGCCAGCTCACCACAGGGGGGCAATCAGCCCCAGCATTTT.

V is TRBV18 and J is TRBJ1-2, with D maybe TRBD1 (6 bases). V was cut by 4 bases and J by 4 bases, with 13 bases left in between. In germline, CDR1 is KGHSH, CDR2 LQKENI. The CDR3 has 14 amino acids. The CDR3 DNA reads as TGTGCCAGCTCACGGGGGGGCGCCGGCTATGGCTACACCTTC. Translating gives CASSRGGAGYGYTF.

The CDR3 nucleotides are TGTGCCAGCAGCTTAGCGGGCTTCTGGGGGACCCAGTACTTC. The encoded protein is CASSLAGFWGTQYF. This chain connects TRBV13 to TRBJ2-5; D ambiguous. V was trimmed by 1 base and J by 7 bases, leaving 13 bases between them. Germline V gene lookup returns CDR1 PRHDT and CDR2 FYEKMQ (reference sequence). This CDR3 has 14 amino acids.

The chain employs TRBV14 and TRBJ2-5; TRBD1 might be the D (6 bases). The CDR3 spans 16 residues. Trimming stripped 4 bases from V and 3 bases from J, with 18 bases between. Germline CDR1 reads SGHDN; CDR2 reads FVKESK. The CDR3 DNA reads as TGTGCCAGCAGCCGGACCCGGACAGCGAAAAAAGAGACCCAGTACTTC. As protein: CASSRTRTAKKETQYF.

The chain couples TRBV2 to TRBJ2-5; D remains ambiguous. The germline V gene encodes CDR1 SNHLY and CDR2 FYNNEI. This CDR3 spans 13 amino acids. Deletions cut 3 bases from V and 5 bases from J, with 10 bases between. The CDR3 nucleotides read TGTGCCAGCAGTGAGACGCTACGGGAGACCCAGTACTTC. As protein: CASSETLRETQYF.

The rearrangement links TRBV19 to TRBJ2-7; the D call may be TRBD1 or TRBD2 (5 bases each). V lost 9 bases to trimming and J lost 2 bases, with 14 bases between them. This CDR3 is 13 amino acids long. The germline gives CDR1 LNHDA, CDR2 SQIVND (reference sequence). The CDR3 DNA reads TGTGCCAGCTCCCGGGACGTGGCCTACGAGCAGTACTTC. The encoded protein is CASSRDVAYEQYF. Looking up the rest from reference TRBV19 and TRBJ2-7 gives the full variable domain: DGGITQSPKYLFRKEGQNVTLSCEQNLNHDAMYWYRQDPGQGLRLIYYSQIVNDFQKGDIAEGYSVSREKKESFPLTVTSAQKNPTAFYLCASSRDVAYEQYFGPGTRLTVT.

V usage is TRBV5-6 and J usage is TRBJ1-6; D is unresolved. The V end lost 0 bases, the J end lost 1 base, and 5 bases lay between the germline ends. Germline CDR1 reads SGHDT; CDR2 reads YYEEEE. The CDR3 covers 15 residues. CDR3 coding DNA: TGTGCCAGCAGCTTGGGCAATTCCTATAATTCACCCCTCCACTTT. It codes for CASSLGNSYNSPLHF.

The chain carries TRBV14 and TRBJ1-1; the D gene is possibly TRBD1 (5 bases). The CDR3 covers 18 residues. Germline CDR1 and CDR2: SGHDN and FVKESK. The V end was cut by 4 bases, the J end by 1 base, with 22 bases between. CDR3 amino acids: CASSPAWGGRKGNTEAFF. CDR3 in DNA: TGTGCCAGCAGCCCAGCCTGGGGGGGACGGAAGGGGAACACTGAAGCTTTCTTT.

This chain connects TRBV9 to TRBJ1-1; TRBD1 matches at 9 bases. Trimming removed 0 bases from V and 10 bases from J; junction bases left unmatched: 4. Looked up from germline, CDR1 is SGDLS and CDR2 is YYNGEE. The CDR3 length is 13 residues. In DNA, the CDR3 is TGTGCCAGCAGCGTAGTGCCGGGACAGGGAGCTTTCTTT. Translating it yields CASSVVPGQGAFF.

The V gene is TRBV6-1, the J gene TRBJ1-2; tentatively, D is TRBD1 (6 bases). Trimming removed 6 bases at V and 4 bases at J, with 18 bases between. The CDR3 is 15 residues long. The germline V gene has CDR1 MNHNS and CDR2 SASEGT. The DNA for the CDR3 is TGTGCCAGCAGGACGAGGGGGGCTCCCCTCTATGGCTACACCTTC. Residues: CASRTRGAPLYGYTF.

This clone has only one observation. V gene TRBV23-1 combines with J gene TRBJ1-1; possibly TRBD1 for D (6 bases). TRBV23-1 is an ORF, with its function uncertain. V lost 2 bases to trimming and J lost 9 bases, with 25 bases between them. The CDR3 length is 17 residues. The CDR3 spells CASSQAFRGATSIKAFF. Here the CDR3 DNA reads TGCGCCAGCAGTCAAGCCTTTCGGGGGGCCACCTCTATTAAAGCTTTCTTT.

A note on this clone: The junction shows a germline mismatch at one end, possibly a read error. CDR3 sequence (DNA): TGTGCCAGCAGTTACCCCCTCCAGGGGGGATTT. It translates to CASSYPLQGGF. This chain links TRBV6-8 with TRBJ1-4, with 7 bases matching TRBD1. The CDR3 has 11 amino acids. Germline lookup yields CDR1 MNHGY and CDR2 SAAAGT.

V is TRBV9 and J is TRBJ2-2, with no clear D. The CDR3 loop spans 14 amino acids. Germline CDR1 reads SGDLS; CDR2 reads YYNGEE. Trimming stripped 0 bases from V and 2 bases from J, with 5 bases between. The CDR3 DNA is TGTGCCAGCAGCGTAGCTTCTAACACCGGGGAGCTGTTTTTT. It encodes CASSVASNTGELFF.

The CDR3 DNA is TGTGCCAGCAGTTTACAGGGCCGTGGCTACACCTTC. Its translation is CASSLQGRGYTF. The chain employs TRBV28 and TRBJ1-2, with TRBD1 as a possible D gene (5 bases). V lost 2 bases and J 7 bases, leaving 8 bases between the germline ends. Germline V gene data show CDR1 as MDHEN and CDR2 as SYDVKM. This CDR3 is built from 12 residues.

This clone appeared a few times. The rearrangement uses TRBV7-2 and TRBJ1-1; D is perhaps TRBD1 (6 bases). The CDR3 totals 15 residues. Germline V lookup: CDR1 SGHTA, CDR2 FQGNSA. Trimming left V 5 bases short and J 5 bases short, with 18 bases between. The CDR3 DNA sequence: TGTGCCAGCAGCGGGGGGGCAGGGGAAAGTACTGAAGCTTTCTTT. Its protein product is CASSGGAGESTEAFF.

The CDR3 reads CASSYGKTGGLAEAFF. The CDR3 DNA is TGTGCCAGCAGTTACGGAAAGACAGGGGGACTCGCTGAAGCTTTCTTT. The rearrangement links TRBV6-5 to TRBJ1-1; 9 bases are shared with TRBD1. V gave up 2 bases and J gave up 6 bases; unmatched junction bases: 10. Germline V gene data show CDR1 as MNHEY and CDR2 as SVGAGI. The CDR3 covers 16 residues.

The chain carries TRBV5-3 and TRBJ2-7, with TRBD1 matching over 8 bases. TRBV5-3 is labeled an ORF, and its function is uncertain. J lost 4 bases, V lost 9 bases, and 9 bases had no gene match. The CDR3 totals 13 residues. The DNA of the CDR3 is TGTGCCAAAGTCGGACAGGGTGTGTACGAGCAGTACTTC. Encoded protein: CAKVGQGVYEQYF.

V usage is TRBV7-9 and J usage is TRBJ2-1, with D unresolved. V was pared by 5 bases and J by 8 bases, with 16 bases between. Germline values: CDR1 SEHNR, CDR2 FQNEAQ (reference sequence). This CDR3 region has 14 residues. DNA for the CDR3: TGTGCCAGCAGCACGCGGACCCCGTCCTATGAGCAGTTCTTC. Protein: CASSTRTPSYEQFF.

This chain links TRBV27 with TRBJ1-2, with a possible D match to TRBD1 (5 bases). Germline assignment: CDR1 MNHEY and CDR2 SMNVEV (reference sequence). V dropped 10 bases and J dropped 7 bases, with 22 bases sitting between them. This CDR3 is built from 14 residues. CDR3 amino acids: CATQSGGGLGGYTF. CDR3 DNA: TGTGCCACGCAGAGCGGTGGGGGTTTGGGTGGCTACACCTTC.

This rearrangement joins TRBV6-5 to TRBJ1-1; D gene unclear. This CDR3 spans 11 amino acids. V lost 5 bases and J 3 bases, leaving 4 bases between the germline ends. Per the germline V gene, CDR1 is MNHEY and CDR2 is SVGAGI. Written as DNA, the CDR3 is TGTGCCAGCAGTGGGGACACTGAAGCTTTCTTT. Its protein is CASSGDTEAFF.

The chain employs TRBV2 and TRBJ2-7, with 10 bases aligning to TRBD1. Germline V lookup: CDR1 SNHLY, CDR2 FYNNEI. Trimming removed 6 bases from V and 3 bases from J; junction bases left unmatched: 5. There are 14 residues in the CDR3. The CDR3 loop is CASRGDRGHYEQYF. Written as DNA, the CDR3 is TGTGCCAGCAGGGGGGACAGGGGCCACTACGAGCAGTACTTC.

The V gene is TRBV28, the J gene TRBJ2-1, with TRBD2 matching 7 bases. Germline CDR1 MDHEN, CDR2 SYDVKM. Trimming at V came to 6 bases and at J to 8 bases, leaving 13 bases not matched to a gene. The CDR3 totals 15 residues. The CDR3 DNA is TGTGCCAGCAGGGGAACTAGCGCCTCGTGGGATGAGCAGTTCTTC. It is translated as CASRGTSASWDEQFF.

The chain joins TRBV25-1 to TRBJ1-5; no reliable D call. There are 13 residues in the CDR3. V dropped 5 bases and J dropped 4 bases, with 9 bases sitting between them. From germline, CDR1 is MGHDK and CDR2 SYGVNS. Here the CDR3 reads CASSTAENQPQHF. The DNA of the CDR3 is TGTGCCAGCAGTACCGCAGAGAATCAGCCCCAGCATTTT. Full variable domain (outside the CDR3, taken from reference TRBV25-1 and TRBJ1-5): EADIYQTPRYLVIGTGKKITLECSQTMGHDKMYWYQQDPGMELHLIHYSYGVNSTEKGDLSSESTVSRIRTEHFPLTLESARPSHTSQYLCASSTAENQPQHFGDGTRLSIL.

J is TRBJ2-1 and V is TRBV5-4; no reliable D call. V was cut by 1 base and J by 3 bases, with 11 bases left in between. The CDR3 loop spans 15 amino acids. In germline, CDR1 is SGHNT, CDR2 YYREEE (reference sequence). In DNA form, the CDR3 reads TGTGCCAGCAGCTTGATACAGAGAAACTACAATGAGCAGTTCTTC. This translates into CASSLIQRNYNEQFF.

This clone was counted once. This rearrangement joins TRBV10-3 to TRBJ1-1, with no clear D. This CDR3 contains 15 residues. Germline CDR1 ENHRY, CDR2 SYGVKD. The germline V and J ends were trimmed by 0 bases and 0 bases, with 8 bases remaining between them. For the CDR3, the DNA is TGTGCCATCAGTGAGTCGCCGGGCGTGAACACTGAAGCTTTCTTT. As protein: CAISESPGVNTEAFF.

V is TRBV4-1 and J is TRBJ1-2; 9 positions agree with TRBD1. The CDR3 is 20 amino acids. With 0 bases clipped from V and 1 base from J, the junction kept 15 bases outside the gene matches. From germline, CDR1 is MGHRA and CDR2 YSYEKL. The CDR3 loop is CASSQDPFGTGTSNNYGYTF. The DNA of the CDR3 is TGCGCCAGCAGCCAAGATCCCTTTGGGACAGGGACAAGCAATAACTATGGCTACACCTTC.